The clone carrying this T cell receptor (beta chain) was seen more than once but under ten times. Its antigen remains unknown. The sample originates from a study of beta chain features in type 1 diabetes. General study results and limits: Shortening that was moderate but significant affected the TCRB CDR3s of Type 1 diabetes patients in all four CD4+ subsets. A cDNA-based sequencing approach could over-represent cells with high TCR expression. More deletions and fewer insertions at VDJ junctions were seen in type 1 diabetes patients.

Every donor provided one heparinised blood draw, which averaged around 120 mL. Each of the CD4+ naive, central memory, regulatory and stem cell-like memory populations was sorted via CD45RO/CCR7/CD25/CD127/CD95/CD27. Reverse transcribing all isolated RNA meant expressed TCRB transcripts were sequenced. Sequencing used immunoSEQ multiplex PCR; TCRdb keeps in-frame clones, though not all of them. The sample lists about 28,000 clones; roughly two thirds were seen once. The specimen was Tregs from blood. The clonotype was recovered from a woman in her twenties or thirties with type 1 diabetes.

The CDR3 protein is CASSLAFGLAASEQYF. The CDR3 DNA reads as TGTGCCAGCAGCTTAGCGTTCGGACTAGCAGCGTCCGAGCAGTACTTC. The rearrangement links TRBV7-8 to TRBJ2-7; 8 bases agree with TRBD2. This CDR3 comprises 16 residues. Unmatched junction bases numbered 10, after V lost 0 bases and J lost 6 bases. Germline lookup yields CDR1 SGHVS and CDR2 FQNEAQ.